This TCR beta chain was recovered during a study of blood T cell repertoires in COVID-19. Study context: The analysed material was cDNA or gDNA that came from T cells, B-cell-depleted T cells, or PBMCs.

The study drew participants aged about 18 to 89 years from about two dozen US areas. Participants reported their clinical history, and cohort assignment relied on those reports. CDR3 length equals 16 residues. Germline assignment: CDR1 SGHNT and CDR2 YYREEE (reference sequence). The V end lost 4 bases, the J end lost 0 bases, and 14 bases lay between the germline ends. In the original analysis: The authors estimated nucleated cell counts from reference gene primer amplification. Repertoires were generated with immunoSEQ multiplex PCR, while TCRdb's copy carries only in-frame clones and drops some. V, J and clone size were drawn from that table, and D and trimming were deduced from the DNA. The sample has about 190,000 clones, 84% seen once.

The chain carries TRBV5-4 and TRBJ1-3, with unresolved D. The TCR sequence derives from a woman younger than 45 who had been exposed to COVID-19. Input material: PBMCs or T cells enriched from blood (not recorded which). The CDR3 bases are TGTGCCAGCAGCCTCCCCGGACGGGGCTCTGGAAACACCATATATTTT. Amino acids: CASSLPGRGSGNTIYF.